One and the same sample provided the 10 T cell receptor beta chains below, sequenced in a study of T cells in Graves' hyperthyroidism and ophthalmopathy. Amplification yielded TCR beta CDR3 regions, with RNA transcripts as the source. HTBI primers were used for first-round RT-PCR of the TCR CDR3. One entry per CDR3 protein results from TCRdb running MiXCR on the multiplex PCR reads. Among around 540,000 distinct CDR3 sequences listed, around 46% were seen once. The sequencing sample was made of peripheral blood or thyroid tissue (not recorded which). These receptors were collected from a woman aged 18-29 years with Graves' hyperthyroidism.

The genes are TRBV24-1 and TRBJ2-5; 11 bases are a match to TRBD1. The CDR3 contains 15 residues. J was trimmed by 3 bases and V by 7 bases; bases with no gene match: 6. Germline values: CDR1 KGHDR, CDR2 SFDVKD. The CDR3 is CATSVGQGAEETQYF. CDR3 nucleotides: TGTGCCACCAGCGTTGGACAGGGGGCGGAAGAGACCCAGTACTTC.

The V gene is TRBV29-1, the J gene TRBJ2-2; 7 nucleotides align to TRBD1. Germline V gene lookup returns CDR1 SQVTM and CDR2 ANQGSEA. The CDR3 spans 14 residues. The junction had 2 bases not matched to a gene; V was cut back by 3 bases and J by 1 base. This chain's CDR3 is CSVDRTGNTGELFF. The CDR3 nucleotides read TGCAGCGTTGATCGGACAGGGAACACCGGGGAGCTGTTTTTT.

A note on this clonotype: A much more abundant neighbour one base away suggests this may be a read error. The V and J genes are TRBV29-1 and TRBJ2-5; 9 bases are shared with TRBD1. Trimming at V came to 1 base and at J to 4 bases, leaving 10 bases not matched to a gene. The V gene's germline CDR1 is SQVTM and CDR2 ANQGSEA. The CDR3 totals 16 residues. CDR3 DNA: TGCAGCGTTGAAGGTATTGGGACAGGGATTGGAGAGACCCAGTACTTC. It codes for CSVEGIGTGIGETQYF.

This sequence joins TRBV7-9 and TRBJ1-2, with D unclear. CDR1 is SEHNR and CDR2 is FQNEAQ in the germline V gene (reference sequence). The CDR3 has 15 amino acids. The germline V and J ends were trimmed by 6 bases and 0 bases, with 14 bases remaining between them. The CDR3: CASRDTGRSNYGYTF. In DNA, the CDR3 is TGTGCCAGCAGAGACACTGGCAGGTCTAACTATGGCTACACCTTC. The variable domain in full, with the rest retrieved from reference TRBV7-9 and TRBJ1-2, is DTGVSQNPRHKITKRGQNVTFRCDPISEHNRLYWYRQTLGQGPEFLTYFQNEAQLEKSRLLSDRFSAERPKGSFSTLEIQRTEQGDSAMYLCASRDTGRSNYGYTFGSGTRLTVV.

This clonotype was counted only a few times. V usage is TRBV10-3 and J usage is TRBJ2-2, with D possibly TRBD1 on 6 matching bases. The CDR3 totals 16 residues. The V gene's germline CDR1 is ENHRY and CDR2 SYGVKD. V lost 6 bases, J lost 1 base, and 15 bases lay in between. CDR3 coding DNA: TGTGCCATCAGCCAGACCGGGACACGGAACACCGGGGAGCTGTTTTTT. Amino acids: CAISQTGTRNTGELFF.

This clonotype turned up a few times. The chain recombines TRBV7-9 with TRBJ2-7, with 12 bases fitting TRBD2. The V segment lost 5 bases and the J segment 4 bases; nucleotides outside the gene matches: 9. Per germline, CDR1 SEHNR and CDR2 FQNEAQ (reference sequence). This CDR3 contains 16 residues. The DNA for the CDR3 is TGTGCCAGCAGCGGGTGGACTAGCGGGACGGGTTACGAGCAGTACTTC. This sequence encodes CASSGWTSGTGYEQYF.

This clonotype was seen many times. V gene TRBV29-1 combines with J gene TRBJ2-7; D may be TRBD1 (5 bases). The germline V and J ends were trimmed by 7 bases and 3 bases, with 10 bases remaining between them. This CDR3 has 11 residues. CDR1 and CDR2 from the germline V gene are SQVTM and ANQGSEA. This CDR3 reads CSGATDYEQYF. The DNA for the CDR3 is TGCAGCGGGGCGACAGACTACGAGCAGTACTTC.

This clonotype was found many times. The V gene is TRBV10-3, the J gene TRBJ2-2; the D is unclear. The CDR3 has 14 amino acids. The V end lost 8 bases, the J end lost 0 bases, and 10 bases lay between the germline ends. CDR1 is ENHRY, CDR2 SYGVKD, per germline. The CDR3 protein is CAIENSANTGELFF. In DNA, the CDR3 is TGTGCCATCGAGAACAGCGCGAACACCGGGGAGCTGTTTTTT.

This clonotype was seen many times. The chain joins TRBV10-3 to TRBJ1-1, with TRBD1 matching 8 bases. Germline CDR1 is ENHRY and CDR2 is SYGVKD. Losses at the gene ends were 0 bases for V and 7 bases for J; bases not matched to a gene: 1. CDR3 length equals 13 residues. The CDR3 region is CAISESDRGEAFF. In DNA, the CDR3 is TGTGCCATCAGTGAGTCCGACAGGGGTGAAGCTTTCTTT.

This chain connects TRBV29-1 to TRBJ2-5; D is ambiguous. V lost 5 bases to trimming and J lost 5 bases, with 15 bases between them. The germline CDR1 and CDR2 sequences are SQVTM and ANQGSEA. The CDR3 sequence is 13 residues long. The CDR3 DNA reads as TGCAGCGTTAGAAGTGTCCGGGCGGAGACCCAGTACTTC. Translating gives CSVRSVRAETQYF.